The TCR beta chain described here comes from a study of radiotherapy plus CTLA-4 blockade in lung cancer. About the research overall: Objective response rate was about 19%; disease control rate, approximately 30%.

Overall study findings and caveats: With interferon-beta, early dynamics of blood T cell clones were reported to best predict response.

In its sample, this clone was seen a few times. Antigen: not known. The method was immunoSEQ multiplex PCR; TCRdb's version includes in-frame clones alone and lacks a portion of them. Altogether about 24,000 clones are present, 71% being singletons, with the ten largest covering 3.2%. CDR1 and CDR2 from the germline V gene are MNHEY and SVGAGI. Deletions cut 4 bases from V and 9 bases from J, with 22 bases between. This CDR3 comprises 15 residues. The chain joins TRBV6-5 to TRBJ2-7; possible D gene TRBD1, 6 bases. This receptor was taken from a human donor with non-small cell lung cancer whose response to radiotherapy plus ipilimumab could not be evaluated. Sequenced here: peripheral blood, sampled from a patient treated with radiotherapy plus ipilimumab. CDR3 in DNA: TGTGCCAGCAGTTGCACTAAAATCGTCAGGGGATGGCAGTACTTC. This codes for CASSCTKIVRGWQYF.